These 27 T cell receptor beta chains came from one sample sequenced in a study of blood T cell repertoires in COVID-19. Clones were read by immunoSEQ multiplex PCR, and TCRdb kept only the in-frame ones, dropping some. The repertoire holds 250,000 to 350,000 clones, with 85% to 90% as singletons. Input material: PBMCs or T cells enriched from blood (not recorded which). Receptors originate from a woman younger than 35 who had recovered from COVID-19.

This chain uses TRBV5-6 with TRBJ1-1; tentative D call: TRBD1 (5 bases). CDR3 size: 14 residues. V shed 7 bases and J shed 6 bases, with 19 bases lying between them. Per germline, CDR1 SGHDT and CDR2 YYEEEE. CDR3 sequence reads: CASGTGYTRAEAFF. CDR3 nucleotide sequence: TGTGCCAGCGGCACAGGATACACAAGGGCTGAAGCTTTCTTT.

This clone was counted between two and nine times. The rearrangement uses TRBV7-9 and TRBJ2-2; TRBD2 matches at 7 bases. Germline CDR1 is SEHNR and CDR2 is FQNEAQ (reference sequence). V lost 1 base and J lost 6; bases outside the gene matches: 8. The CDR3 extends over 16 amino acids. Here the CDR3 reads CASSLDPGGIPGELFF. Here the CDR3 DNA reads TGTGCCAGCAGCTTAGACCCGGGGGGAATCCCCGGGGAGCTGTTTTTT.

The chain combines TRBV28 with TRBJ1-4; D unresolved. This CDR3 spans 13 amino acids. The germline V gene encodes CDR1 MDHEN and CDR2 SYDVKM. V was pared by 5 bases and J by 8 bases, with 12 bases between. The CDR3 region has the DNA TGTGCCAGCAGTCCAGGCGGGGTAGAAAAACTGTTTTTT. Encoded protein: CASSPGGVEKLFF.

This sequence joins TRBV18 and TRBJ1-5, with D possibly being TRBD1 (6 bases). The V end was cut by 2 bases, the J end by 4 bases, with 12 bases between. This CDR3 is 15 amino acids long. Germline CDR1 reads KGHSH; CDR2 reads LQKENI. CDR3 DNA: TGTGCCAGCTCACCAAGGGGGGAGGGGAATCAGCCCCAGCATTTT. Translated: CASSPRGEGNQPQHF.

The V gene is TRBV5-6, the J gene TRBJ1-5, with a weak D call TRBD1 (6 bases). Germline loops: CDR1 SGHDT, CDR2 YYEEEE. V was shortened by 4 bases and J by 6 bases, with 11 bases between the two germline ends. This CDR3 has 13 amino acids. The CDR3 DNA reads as TGTGCCAGCAGCACCTTGACAGGTCAGCCCCAGCATTTT. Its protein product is CASSTLTGQPQHF.

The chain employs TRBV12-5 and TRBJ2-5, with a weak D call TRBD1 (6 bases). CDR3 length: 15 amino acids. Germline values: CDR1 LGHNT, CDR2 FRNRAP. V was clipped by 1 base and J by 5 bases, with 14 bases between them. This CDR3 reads CASGLGKTGWETQYF. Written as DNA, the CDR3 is TGTGCTAGTGGTTTGGGTAAAACAGGGTGGGAGACCCAGTACTTC.

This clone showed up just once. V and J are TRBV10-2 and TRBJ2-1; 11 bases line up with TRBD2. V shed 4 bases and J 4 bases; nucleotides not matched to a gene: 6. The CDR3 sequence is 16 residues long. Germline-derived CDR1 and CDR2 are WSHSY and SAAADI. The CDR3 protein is CASSVLAGDQYNEQFF. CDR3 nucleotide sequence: TGCGCCAGCAGTGTACTAGCGGGGGACCAGTACAATGAGCAGTTCTTC.

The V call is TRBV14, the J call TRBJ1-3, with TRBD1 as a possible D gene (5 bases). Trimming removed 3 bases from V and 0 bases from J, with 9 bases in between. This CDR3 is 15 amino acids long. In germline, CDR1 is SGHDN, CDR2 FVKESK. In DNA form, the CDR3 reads TGTGCCAGCAGCCAGGGACTGCTCTCTGGAAACACCATATATTTT. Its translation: CASSQGLLSGNTIYF.

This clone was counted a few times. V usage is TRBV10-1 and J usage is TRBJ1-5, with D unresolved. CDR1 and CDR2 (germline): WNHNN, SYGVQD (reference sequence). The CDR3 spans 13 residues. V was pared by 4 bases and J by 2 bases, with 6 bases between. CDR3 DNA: TGCGCCAGCAGTGTGGCGGGCAATCAGCCCCAGCATTTT. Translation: CASSVAGNQPQHF.

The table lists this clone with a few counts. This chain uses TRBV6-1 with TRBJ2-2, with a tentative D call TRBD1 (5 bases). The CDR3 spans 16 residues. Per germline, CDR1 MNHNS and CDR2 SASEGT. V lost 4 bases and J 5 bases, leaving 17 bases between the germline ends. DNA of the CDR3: TGTGCCAGCAGTGCGCAGGGAAGTATCGGGACCGGGGAGCTGTTTTTT. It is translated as CASSAQGSIGTGELFF.

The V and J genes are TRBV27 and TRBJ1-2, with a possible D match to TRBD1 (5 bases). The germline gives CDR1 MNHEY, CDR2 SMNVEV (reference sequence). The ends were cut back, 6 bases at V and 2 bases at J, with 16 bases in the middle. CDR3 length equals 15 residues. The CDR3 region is CASSPDNLFNYGYTF. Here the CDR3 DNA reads TGTGCCAGCAGCCCGGACAACCTGTTCAACTATGGCTACACCTTC.

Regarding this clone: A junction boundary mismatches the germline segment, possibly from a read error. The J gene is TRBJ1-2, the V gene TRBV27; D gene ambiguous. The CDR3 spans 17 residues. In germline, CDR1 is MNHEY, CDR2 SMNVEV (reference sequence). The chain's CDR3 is CASSLFVQPNSKYGYTF. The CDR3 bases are TGTGCCAGCAGTTTATTTGTACAGCCAAATTCTAAGTATGGCTACACCTTC.

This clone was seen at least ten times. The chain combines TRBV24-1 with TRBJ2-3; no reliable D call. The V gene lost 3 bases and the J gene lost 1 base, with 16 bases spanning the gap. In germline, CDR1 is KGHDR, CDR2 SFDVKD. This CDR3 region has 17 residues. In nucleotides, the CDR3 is TGTGCCACCAGTGATCCGTCCCCCAGTCACGGCACAGATACGCAGTATTTT. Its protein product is CATSDPSPSHGTDTQYF.

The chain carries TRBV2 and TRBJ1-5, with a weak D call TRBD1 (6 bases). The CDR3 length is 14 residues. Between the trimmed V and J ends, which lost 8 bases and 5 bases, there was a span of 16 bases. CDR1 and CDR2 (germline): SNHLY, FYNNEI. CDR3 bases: TGTGCCAGCCGACCACGGGGGGCCTATCAGCCCCAGCATTTT. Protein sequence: CASRPRGAYQPQHF.

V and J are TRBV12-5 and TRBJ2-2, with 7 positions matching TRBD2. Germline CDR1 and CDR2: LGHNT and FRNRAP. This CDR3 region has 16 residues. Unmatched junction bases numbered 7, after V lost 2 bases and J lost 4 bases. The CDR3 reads CASGLPSGAGTGELFF. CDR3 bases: TGTGCTAGTGGTTTGCCAAGCGGGGCGGGCACCGGGGAGCTGTTTTTT.

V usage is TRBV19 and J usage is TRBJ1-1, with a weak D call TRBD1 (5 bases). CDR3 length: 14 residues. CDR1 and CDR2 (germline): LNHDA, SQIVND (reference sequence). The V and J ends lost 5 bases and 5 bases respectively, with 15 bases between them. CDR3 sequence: CASSPLRGSTEAFF. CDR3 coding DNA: TGTGCCAGTAGTCCCTTACGGGGGAGTACTGAAGCTTTCTTT.

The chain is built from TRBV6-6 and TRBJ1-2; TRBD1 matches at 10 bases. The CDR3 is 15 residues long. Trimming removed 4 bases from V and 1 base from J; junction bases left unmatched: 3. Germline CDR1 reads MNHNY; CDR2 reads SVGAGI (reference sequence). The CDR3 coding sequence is TGTGCCAGCAGTTCGGGACAGGGGTATAACTATGGCTACACCTTC. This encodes CASSSGQGYNYGYTF.

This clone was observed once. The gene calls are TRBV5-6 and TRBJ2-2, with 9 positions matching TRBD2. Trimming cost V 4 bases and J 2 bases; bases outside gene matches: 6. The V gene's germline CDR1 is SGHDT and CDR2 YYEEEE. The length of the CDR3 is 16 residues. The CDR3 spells CASSQLAGDNTGELFF. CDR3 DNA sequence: TGTGCCAGCAGCCAGTTAGCGGGGGACAACACCGGGGAGCTGTTTTTT.

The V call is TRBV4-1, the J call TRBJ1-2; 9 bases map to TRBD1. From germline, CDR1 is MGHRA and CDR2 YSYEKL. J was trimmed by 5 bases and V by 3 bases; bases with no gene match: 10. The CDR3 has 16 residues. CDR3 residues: CASSQLPGQGVYGYTF. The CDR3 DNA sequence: TGCGCCAGCAGCCAGCTACCGGGACAGGGCGTTTATGGCTACACCTTC.

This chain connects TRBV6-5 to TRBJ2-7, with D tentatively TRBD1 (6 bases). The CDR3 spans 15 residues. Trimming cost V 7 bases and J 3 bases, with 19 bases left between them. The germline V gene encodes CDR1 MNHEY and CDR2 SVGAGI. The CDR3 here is CASTTGTRALYEQYF. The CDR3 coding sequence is TGTGCCAGCACCACCGGGACAAGGGCCCTCTACGAGCAGTACTTC.

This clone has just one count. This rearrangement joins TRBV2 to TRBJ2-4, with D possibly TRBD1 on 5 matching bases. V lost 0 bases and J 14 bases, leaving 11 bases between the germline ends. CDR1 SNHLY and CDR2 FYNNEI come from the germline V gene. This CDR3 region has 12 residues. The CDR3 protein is CASSEADTQKYF. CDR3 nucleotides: TGTGCCAGCAGTGAAGCGGACACACAGAAGTACTTC.

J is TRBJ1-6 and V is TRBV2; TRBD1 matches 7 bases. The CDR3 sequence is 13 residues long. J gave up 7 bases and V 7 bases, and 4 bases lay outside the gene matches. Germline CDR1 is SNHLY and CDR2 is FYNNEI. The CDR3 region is CASIAGGNSPLHF. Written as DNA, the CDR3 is TGTGCCAGCATAGCAGGGGGGAATTCACCCCTCCACTTT.

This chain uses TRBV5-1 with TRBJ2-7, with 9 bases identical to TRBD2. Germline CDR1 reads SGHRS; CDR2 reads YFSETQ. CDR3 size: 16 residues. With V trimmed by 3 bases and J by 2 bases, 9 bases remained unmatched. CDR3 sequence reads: CASSSTAGGGTYEQYF. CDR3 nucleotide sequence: TGCGCCAGCAGCTCCACCGCGGGGGGGGGCACCTACGAGCAGTACTTC.

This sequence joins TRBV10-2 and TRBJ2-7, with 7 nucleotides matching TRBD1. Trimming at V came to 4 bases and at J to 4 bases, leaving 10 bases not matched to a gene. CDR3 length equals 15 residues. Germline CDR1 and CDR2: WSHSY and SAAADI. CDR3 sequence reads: CASSVLTPGGYEQYF. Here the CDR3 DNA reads TGCGCCAGCAGTGTCCTTACTCCAGGGGGTTACGAGCAGTACTTC.

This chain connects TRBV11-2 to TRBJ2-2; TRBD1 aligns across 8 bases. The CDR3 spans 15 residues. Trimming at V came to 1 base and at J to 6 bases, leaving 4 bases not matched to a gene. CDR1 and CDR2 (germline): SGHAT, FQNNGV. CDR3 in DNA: TGTGCCAGCAGCTTAGTTTCACAGGGGGCCGGGGAGCTGTTTTTT. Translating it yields CASSLVSQGAGELFF.

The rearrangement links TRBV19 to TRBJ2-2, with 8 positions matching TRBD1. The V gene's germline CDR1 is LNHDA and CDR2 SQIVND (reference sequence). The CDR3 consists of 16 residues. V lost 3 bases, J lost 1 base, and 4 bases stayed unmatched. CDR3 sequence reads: CASSITTGGNTGELFF. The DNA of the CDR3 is TGTGCCAGTAGTATCACCACAGGGGGGAACACCGGGGAGCTGTTTTTT.

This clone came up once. The DNA for the CDR3 is TGTGCCAGCAGCTTTCCCCCGGGACATCTGAACACCGGGGAGCTGTTTTTT. It encodes CASSFPPGHLNTGELFF. The chain is built from TRBV5-5 and TRBJ2-2; D perhaps matches TRBD1 (6 bases). V was cut by 2 bases and J by 1 base, with 15 bases left in between. The CDR3 runs 17 residues. Germline CDR1 is SGHKS and CDR2 is YYEKEE (reference sequence).